This T cell receptor (beta chain) is from a study of T cells in Graves' hyperthyroidism and ophthalmopathy. Study as a whole: Any treatment followed the collection of peripheral blood at initial diagnosis.

Overall study results and limits: In the blood, most expanded thyroid clonotypes above 0.001 appeared as well. Ophthalmopathy was model-predicted a median approximately 6.4 months pre-onset.

The CDR3 regions of TCR beta were amplified from RNA transcripts. The HTBI primer set was used in a first-round RT-PCR of the TCR CDR3. TCRdb itself ran the multiplex PCR reads through MiXCR, one entry per CDR3 protein. Altogether 300,000 to 350,000 distinct CDR3 sequences are present, approximately 18% being singletons, with the ten largest covering around 15%. This clonotype occurred many times. The antigen is unknown. Germline lookup yields CDR1 DFQATT and CDR2 SNEGSKA (reference sequence). Trimming pared 3 bases from V and 10 bases from J, leaving 12 bases between. The CDR3 runs 11 residues. It was uncontrolled infection, other autoimmune disease, pregnancy or lactation that excluded patients.

Sequencing input: blood. The sequence was obtained from a middle-aged woman with Graves' ophthalmopathy. The chain has TRBV20-1 and TRBJ1-1, with D possibly matching TRBD1 (5 bases). This chain's CDR3 is CSARGGPGAFF. CDR3 sequence (DNA): TGCAGTGCTAGGGGGGGTCCGGGAGCTTTCTTT.